This TCR beta chain was found in a study of cytomegalovirus exposure and HLA in healthy donors (dated by TCRdb to the late 2010s). Context from the whole study: In an earlier analysis of around 540 of the donors, 276 Gb of sequence data and 117 million unique TCR beta sequences from about 190 million T cells were reported. Among 398 genotyped donors of the cohort, an average of approximately 250,000 unique TCR beta nucleotide sequences were sequenced per donor, roughly 20% of them non-productive. Every repertoire in the discovery cohort had been generated on one and the same sequencing platform. Because of strong linkage in the cohort, four to six DR-DQ haplotypes were treated as single units for association and clustering. An early release that covered about 600 HLA-typed donors contained around 300 gigabases of sequencing data and about 93 million unique TCR sequences. A later genetic analysis took genome-wide SNP genotypes for about 55% of the roughly 700 donors and used that subset as a discovery cohort. HLA typing included class I and class II loci at four-digit resolution. A later analysis re-examined previously published TCR beta repertoires from roughly 720 donors and added high-resolution HLA genotyping to investigate patterns of TCR occurrence. Of the roughly 400 genotyped donors, approximately 81% were placed in the genetic ancestry cluster associated with self-reported Caucasian donors. Typing coverage differed by locus: A, B, C, DRB1 and DQB1 were typed in roughly 629-630 donors, DQA1 in about 500, DPA1 in 600 to 610, and DPB1 in 472. Besides the first cohort of 666 subjects, a separate validation cohort made up of 95 to 150 different subjects was used. Rather than using new phenotypic data, the later analysis identified candidate immune exposures from TCR beta sequences and from how often those sequences occurred across donors. In an earlier analysis of 587 of the donors, high-throughput TCR beta sequencing was used to judge whether each TCR beta V gene segment behaved as functional or pseudogenic. High-throughput TCR immunosequencing, statistical association of individual TCRs with disease status, and machine learning were combined to predict cytomegalovirus infection status. Donor age, sex, ethnicity and CMV serostatus were collected together with the repertoire data. The aim of the study was to test whether cataloging public T cell receptors could identify signatures of past pathogen exposure. The study used immunosequencing to profile the T cell repertoires of 670 or so subjects and linked those repertoires to cytomegalovirus serostatus. General conclusions and limits of the study: Linkage disequilibrium might explain the correlated functional status among segregating V segments, but an unknown experimental factor could not be excluded. According to a later analysis, parvovirus B19, influenza, CMV and Epstein-Barr virus appeared linked to several top co-occurrence clusters. Because HLA typing was missing for some donors at each locus, association tests included only the typed subset. The 87-base-pair reads could not distinguish some IMGT-functional V segments, including TRBV6-2 and TRBV6-3, so those segments were excluded. Immune exposure information for the cohort was limited to CMV serostatus. The presence/absence analyses assumed that sequencing depth was roughly uniform across donors, and that assumption may not be true. Specific HLA alleles were associated with 15,000 to 20,000 TCR beta sequences at a false discovery rate of 0.05 in a later analysis. The study gave a list of under 200 TCR beta chains associated with cytomegalovirus. A later analysis found that most CMV-associated TCR beta chains appeared HLA-restricted, with HLA associations seemingly driven largely by CMV exposure. In vitro tests confirmed that a few of the cytomegalovirus-associated TCR beta chains recognize cytomegalovirus antigens. Cytomegalovirus status was reported to be diagnosed by the classifier with high specificity and sensitivity in both the original and validation cohorts. Compared with the roughly 700-donor mean, donors in an Asian-associated ancestry cluster had fewer N-insertions in productive TCRs, according to a later genetic analysis. A later analysis found that HLA-associated TCR beta chains were more clonally expanded and had lower generation probabilities than equally common non-associated chains. A further reported finding was that TCR beta sequences accurately predicted the HLA-A and HLA-B alleles for most subjects in the first cohort. In a later analysis, TCR association rates were found to vary across HLA loci, with the most associated TCRs seen for DRB1 alleles and the fewest for HLA-C alleles. In an earlier analysis of some 500 of the donors, most TCR beta V segments appeared in productive rearrangements about 90% or about 30% of the time, broadly matching IMGT annotations. A group of highly shared sequence variants was considered likely to be a technical artifact of the sequencing pipeline. The authors suggested that the approach could potentially be generalized to other disease states and immunological phenotypes. In this cohort, only TCR beta chains were sequenced, and detectable features were limited by the absence of alpha or paired-chain data. While some public TCRs were present in many individuals, most TCR sequences turned up only very rarely across donors. Because counts were too low, 15 or so rarely observed V segments, including chromosome 9 orphons, were excluded from the earlier analysis of roughly 580 of the donors. When HLA alleles, especially DR and DQ, strongly co-occurred, TCR associations were difficult to assign to individual alleles. V-gene and J-gene trimming of TCR beta chains was associated with a missense DCLRE1C variant in a later genetic analysis, and the association was replicated in an independent cohort.

Spanning cysteine to phenylalanine, the CDR3 consists of 13 amino acids. This entry keeps only the CDR3 DNA: 39 bases, framed from base 1. Per the germline V gene, SGHVS is the CDR1 and FNYEAQ is the CDR2. The junction carries 8 bases between V and J, which are trimmed by 5 bases and 4 bases respectively. The library was generated by the immunoSEQ multiplex PCR assay. For the multiplex PCR, a mixture combining 60 forward primers for TCR Vbeta segments and 13 reverse primers for TCR Jbeta segments was used. A multiplex PCR assay on genomic DNA amplified the CDR3 region of rearranged TCR beta genes. The Illumina HiSeq System was used to sequence the amplified TCR beta libraries as 87-base-pair reads. Regarding the original processing steps: A later analysis counted around 72 million unique TCR beta chains across the 666 repertoires, and around 12 million of these chains were shared by at least two donors. To remove PCR and sequencing errors, raw reads were error-corrected and collapsed into unique sequences using a nearest-neighbor algorithm that merged closely related sequences. CDR3 sequences were aligned to IMGT reference sequences to assign V, D and J gene segments. For a sequence to be retained, at least a six-nucleotide match to both a V gene segment and a J gene segment was required. A rearrangement was called productive if the CDR3 had no stop codons and remained in frame with V and J, and every other rearrangement was called non-productive. Following IMGT convention, CDR3 was defined as the stretch from the second conserved V-encoded cysteine up to the conserved J-encoded phenylalanine. The earlier analysis of about 570 of the donors excluded any sequence lacking an unambiguous match to a single V gene segment. An earlier analysis of about 590 of the donors classified V segments as functional when productive rearrangements were above 56.7% and as segregating when the standard deviation between donors was above 5%. To diagnose cytomegalovirus status from the catalog of TCR beta chain sequences, a statistical classification framework was built. In a later analysis, TCR nucleotide sequences were compared against IMGT/GENE-DB human TR gene sequences so that V and J genes could be assigned. Using the TCRdist pipeline, a later analysis assigned CDR3 sequences along with most-parsimonious VDJ recombination scenarios. In a later analysis, each TCR beta chain was defined by its CDR3 amino acid sequence together with its V-gene family, and reads without a unique V-gene family were excluded. As a way to deal with suspected cross-contamination and a sequencing artifact, a later analysis dropped more than 500 nucleotide sequences that were highly shared and had low generation probability. In a later analysis, a clonal expansion index for each public chain was calculated from normalized within-repertoire ranks of inferred template counts. Generation probabilities in a later analysis came from a VDJ recombination model fitted to out-of-frame rearrangements, and those results were checked against IGoR. Hypergeometric tests were used in a later analysis to score TCR-TCR, TCR-HLA and TCR-CMV co-occurrence, with a repertoire-size bias correction applied to the TCR pairs. To estimate false discovery rates, a later analysis permuted the HLA or CMV assignments 20 times. In a later analysis, co-occurring TCRs were grouped using DBSCAN, with TCRdist sequence similarity added in when clustering inside HLA-allele-positive subsets. For co-occurrence clustering, repertoires with fewer than 30,000 or more than 120,000 public chains were excluded, along with five repertoires with anomalous nucleotide sharing. TCRdb carries this immuneACCESS record with in-frame sequences only. Its versions omit some clonotypes, under half of them owing to an unresolved V gene in the studies checked, with the rest unexplained. V, J and clone size are taken as reported in that table, and D and trimming were inferred from the DNA itself. Present in this sample are approximately 150,000 clones, just under 70% of which were seen just once. The ten largest make up roughly 4.7% of the sample.

Notes on this clone: Its antigen target is currently unknown. Base quality data are lacking; no much larger clone is found one base away.

The cohort comprised fewer than 700 healthy bone marrow donors. Cohort members were all nominally healthy when sampled, although unrecorded immune exposures were likely present. The donor tested CMV seronegative and was one of the 352 seronegative cohort members. A peripheral blood sample was collected from each donor, and TCR beta sequencing was performed on peripheral blood mononuclear cells. Genomic DNA extraction from the blood cell samples was performed with the Qiagen DNeasy Blood Extraction Kit. The chain is encoded by TRBV7-6 joined to TRBJ2-2; TRBD2 is possibly the D segment (6 matching bases). The clonotype comes from a man between 60 and 75 years old in good health and CMV-seronegative. The sequencing input was PBMCs. The CDR3 reads as follows: CASSLLATGELFF. The DNA sequence is as follows: TGTGCCAGCAGCCTACTAGCCACCGGGGAGCTGTTTTTT.